These 29 T cell receptor beta chains share one sample of origin, sequenced in a study of graft-versus-host responses after intestinal transplantation. Generated by immunoSEQ multiplex PCR, the TCRdb table keeps only in-frame clones and is missing some. The top ten hold about 1.9% of the sample, which has 15,000 to 20,000 clones, about four fifths seen once. This specimen was PBMCs, taken 14 days after transplant. The origin of the receptors is a human patient who received an intestinal transplant, so some T cells may come from the graft donor.

J is TRBJ2-3 and V is TRBV9, with 10 bases that match TRBD2. Germline CDR1 SGDLS, CDR2 YYNGEE. CDR3 length: 17 residues. V dropped 0 bases and J dropped 2; count of bases not matched to a gene: 6. As DNA, the CDR3 is TGTGCCAGCAGCGTAGAAGTAGCGGGAGGTCACACAGATACGCAGTATTTT. Protein sequence: CASSVEVAGGHTDTQYF.

CDR3 protein: CASSQFLAGATDTQYF. The CDR3 nucleotides read TGTGCCAGCAGCCAATTTCTAGCGGGAGCGACAGATACGCAGTATTTT. This chain uses TRBV14 with TRBJ2-3; TRBD2 aligns across 10 bases. With V trimmed by 2 bases and J by 3 bases, 5 bases remained unmatched. CDR1 and CDR2 (germline): SGHDN, FVKESK. This CDR3 is built from 16 residues.

The chain employs TRBV13 and TRBJ2-2; no clear D gene. V was pared by 3 bases and J by 3 bases, with 8 bases between. The CDR3 covers 14 residues. CDR1 PRHDT and CDR2 FYEKMQ come from the germline V gene (reference sequence). This CDR3 reads CASSLGGDTGELFF. Here the CDR3 DNA reads TGTGCCAGCAGCTTGGGCGGAGACACCGGGGAGCTGTTTTTT.

The CDR3 here is CASSEGSNTEAFF. CDR3 in DNA: TGTGCCAGCAGTGAAGGGTCGAACACTGAAGCTTTCTTT. The chain employs TRBV6-1 and TRBJ1-1; D remains ambiguous. Per the germline V gene, CDR1 is MNHNS and CDR2 is SASEGT. The CDR3 runs to 13 residues. The V and J ends lost 1 base and 1 base respectively, with 4 bases between them.

There are a few counts of this clone. This chain uses TRBV6-1 with TRBJ1-5, with a possible D match to TRBD1 (6 bases). The germline V gene encodes CDR1 MNHNS and CDR2 SASEGT. The germline V and J ends were trimmed by 8 bases and 1 base, with 15 bases remaining between them. The CDR3 sequence is 15 residues long. The CDR3 sequence is CASGGPGDSNQPQHF. DNA of the CDR3: TGTGCCAGCGGGGGGCCGGGGGACAGCAATCAGCCCCAGCATTTT.

The rearrangement joins TRBV7-2 to TRBJ2-1; D is ambiguous. This CDR3 is 11 amino acids long. V gave up 8 bases and J gave up 14 bases, with 16 bases separating them. CDR1 and CDR2 from the germline V gene are SGHTA and FQGNSA. The CDR3 bases are TGTGCCAGCGTCGCCCGTGTCCTTGAGTTCTTC. Its protein product is CASVARVLEFF.

This clone was seen a few times. The CDR3 DNA reads as TGTGCCAGCCTGGGACGGACCAATGAGCAGTTCTTC. It is translated as CASLGRTNEQFF. V is TRBV7-8 and J is TRBJ2-1; the D gene could be TRBD1 or TRBD2 (5 bases each). Trimming took off 8 bases at V and 6 bases at J, with 11 bases between the two ends. Germline V gene lookup returns CDR1 SGHVS and CDR2 FQNEAQ. This CDR3 is built from 12 residues.

This chain links TRBV19 with TRBJ1-3; D is possibly TRBD1 (6 bases). Per germline, CDR1 LNHDA and CDR2 SQIVND (reference sequence). The CDR3 is made up of 14 amino acids. V lost 2 bases, J lost 2 bases, and 7 bases lay in between. DNA for the CDR3: TGTGCCAGTAGTATACGGGGGCCTGGAAACACCATATATTTT. It specifies CASSIRGPGNTIYF.

The chain has TRBV27 and TRBJ2-3, with 7 bases fitting TRBD2. The ends lost 2 bases at V and 3 bases at J; junction bases unmatched: 11. The CDR3 runs to 17 residues. Germline V gene lookup returns CDR1 MNHEY and CDR2 SMNVEV (reference sequence). The CDR3 coding sequence is TGTGCCAGCAGTTTAGGAGCGGGATGGGCTGGAACAGATACGCAGTATTTT. It codes for CASSLGAGWAGTDTQYF.

J is TRBJ1-4 and V is TRBV27; no definite D call. Germline V CDR1 and CDR2: MNHEY, SMNVEV (reference sequence). V lost 5 bases and J 0 bases, leaving 10 bases between the germline ends. The CDR3 runs to 15 residues. CDR3 amino acids: CASSPETPTNEKLFF. The CDR3 DNA reads as TGTGCCAGCAGTCCTGAGACACCAACTAATGAAAAACTGTTTTTT.

The chain is built from TRBV5-6 and TRBJ1-1, with D possibly being TRBD1 (5 bases). Trimming removed 2 bases at V and 8 bases at J, with 7 bases between. Germline V gene lookup returns CDR1 SGHDT and CDR2 YYEEEE. The CDR3 runs 11 residues. The CDR3 nucleotides are TGTGCCAGCAGCTTAGAGGGGGAAGCTTTCTTT. Its protein is CASSLEGEAFF.

This chain uses TRBV28 with TRBJ2-1, with D unresolved. V shed 2 bases and J shed 1 base, with 3 bases lying between them. Germline assignment: CDR1 MDHEN and CDR2 SYDVKM. The CDR3 covers 13 residues. CDR3 coding DNA: TGTGCCAGCAGTTTAAATTCCTACAATGAGCAGTTCTTC. Translating it yields CASSLNSYNEQFF.

The genes are TRBV7-9 and TRBJ1-1, with 9 nucleotides matching TRBD1. The CDR3 extends over 14 amino acids. Germline-derived CDR1 and CDR2 are SEHNR and FQNEAQ (reference sequence). The V segment lost 4 bases and the J segment 6 bases; nucleotides outside the gene matches: 6. The CDR3 nucleotides read TGTGCCAGCAGCTCAGGACAGGGGTTCGCTGAAGCTTTCTTT. This gives the protein CASSSGQGFAEAFF.

V is TRBV14 and J is TRBJ2-2; TRBD1 matches 7 bases. Germline loops: CDR1 SGHDN, CDR2 FVKESK. The CDR3 contains 15 residues. The V segment lost 4 bases and the J segment 5 bases; nucleotides outside the gene matches: 7. This chain's CDR3 is CASSPRTGLTGELFF. The CDR3 DNA follows: TGTGCCAGCAGCCCGAGGACAGGCCTTACCGGGGAGCTGTTTTTT.

CDR3 sequence (DNA): TGTGCCAGCAGTCCCGAGCCTACTAGCGGGAGGGTCTGGAATGAGCAGTTCTTC. Protein product: CASSPEPTSGRVWNEQFF. V usage is TRBV28 and J usage is TRBJ2-1; 13 bases are a match to TRBD2. With V trimmed by 5 bases and J by 7 bases, 14 bases remained unmatched. CDR3 size: 18 residues. CDR1 MDHEN and CDR2 SYDVKM come from the germline V gene.

This chain uses TRBV7-9 with TRBJ2-1; the match to TRBD2 covers 9 bases. CDR3 length: 17 amino acids. Unmatched junction bases numbered 15, after V lost 5 bases and J lost 7 bases. Per the germline V gene, CDR1 is SEHNR and CDR2 is FQNEAQ (reference sequence). DNA for the CDR3: TGTGCCAGCAGCCCCATTGGGGGTAGCGGGAGAAAGAATGAGCAGTTCTTC. It encodes CASSPIGGSGRKNEQFF.

Here the CDR3 reads CASSEAGPGDTQYF. The CDR3 DNA follows: TGCGCCAGCAGTGAAGCTGGGCCTGGTGATACGCAGTATTTT. The chain combines TRBV10-1 with TRBJ2-3; D is undetermined. Germline V gene data show CDR1 as WNHNN and CDR2 as SYGVQD (reference sequence). This CDR3 spans 14 amino acids. V was cut by 3 bases and J by 6 bases, with 13 bases left in between.

This chain joins TRBV5-1 and TRBJ2-7; D unresolved. V was trimmed by 4 bases and J by 3 bases, leaving 8 bases between them. Germline CDR1 reads SGHRS; CDR2 reads YFSETQ. CDR3 length: 12 amino acids. CDR3 sequence: CASSPPDYEQYF. CDR3 sequence (DNA): TGCGCCAGCAGCCCTCCAGACTACGAGCAGTACTTC.

The gene calls are TRBV5-1 and TRBJ1-1; D remains unclear. The V gene's germline CDR1 is SGHRS and CDR2 YFSETQ. CDR3 length equals 14 residues. V was shortened by 4 bases and J by 0 bases, with 10 bases between the two germline ends. This CDR3 reads CASSGGRMNTEAFF. CDR3 coding DNA: TGCGCCAGCAGCGGAGGACGGATGAACACTGAAGCTTTCTTT.

The V call is TRBV28, the J call TRBJ2-5; TRBD1 aligns across 7 bases. The CDR3 covers 14 residues. Germline V lookup: CDR1 MDHEN, CDR2 SYDVKM. V gave up 5 bases and J gave up 1 base; unmatched junction bases: 4. CDR3 amino acids: CASSPDRFQETQYF. The CDR3 DNA sequence: TGTGCCAGCAGTCCGGACAGGTTCCAAGAGACCCAGTACTTC.

V is TRBV2 and J is TRBJ2-1, with D perhaps being TRBD1 or TRBD2 (6 bases each). This CDR3 comprises 16 residues. The ends were cut back, 2 bases at V and 0 bases at J, with 11 bases in the middle. Germline CDR1 and CDR2: SNHLY and FYNNEI. The DNA for the CDR3 is TGTGCCAGCAGTGAATTGGAGGGGGGCTCCTACAATGAGCAGTTCTTC. Its translation: CASSELEGGSYNEQFF.

There are a few counts of this clone. The chain combines TRBV19 with TRBJ1-1; D ambiguous. This CDR3 region has 13 residues. The germline V gene has CDR1 LNHDA and CDR2 SQIVND (reference sequence). Trimming removed 8 bases at V and 4 bases at J, with 14 bases between. CDR3 residues: CASSHVVSTEAFF. CDR3 nucleotide sequence: TGTGCCAGTTCGCACGTAGTGAGCACTGAAGCTTTCTTT.

The gene calls are TRBV9 and TRBJ1-5; D gene ambiguous. There are 14 residues in the CDR3. Germline V gene data show CDR1 as SGDLS and CDR2 as YYNGEE. Trimming pared 2 bases from V and 4 bases from J, leaving 10 bases between. This chain's CDR3 is CASSVHPGNQPQHF. DNA for the CDR3: TGTGCCAGCAGCGTTCACCCGGGAAATCAGCCCCAGCATTTT.

The rearrangement uses TRBV5-1 and TRBJ2-5, with a possible D match to TRBD2 (5 bases). The CDR3 covers 16 residues. Trimming removed 2 bases at V and 5 bases at J, with 19 bases between. Germline V CDR1 and CDR2: SGHRS, YFSETQ. In DNA, the CDR3 is TGCGCCAGCAGCTTTCCCACTAGTACTAGTTCTGAGACCCAGTACTTC. Translated: CASSFPTSTSSETQYF.

The V gene is TRBV2, the J gene TRBJ1-1; the match to TRBD1 covers 10 bases. Germline values: CDR1 SNHLY, CDR2 FYNNEI. Trimming cost V 3 bases and J 3 bases; bases outside gene matches: 7. This CDR3 region has 16 residues. CDR3 amino acids: CASSEPGQGMDTEAFF. CDR3 in DNA: TGTGCCAGCAGTGAGCCGGGACAGGGGATGGACACTGAAGCTTTCTTT.

This chain uses TRBV28 with TRBJ2-7; 10 positions match TRBD1. J was trimmed by 3 bases and V by 5 bases; bases with no gene match: 1. Germline V gene lookup returns CDR1 MDHEN and CDR2 SYDVKM. The CDR3 is made up of 13 amino acids. CDR3 sequence reads: CASSRTGGYEQYF. CDR3 DNA sequence: TGTGCCAGCAGTAGGACAGGGGGCTACGAGCAGTACTTC.

The chain combines TRBV27 with TRBJ2-7; 9 bases align to TRBD1. The length of the CDR3 is 13 residues. Germline CDR1 MNHEY, CDR2 SMNVEV (reference sequence). J gave up 2 bases and V 7 bases, and 3 bases lay outside the gene matches. The CDR3 loop is CASKDRGTYEQYF. In DNA, the CDR3 is TGTGCCAGCAAGGACAGGGGTACCTACGAGCAGTACTTC.

This sequence joins TRBV29-1 and TRBJ2-1; 7 positions match TRBD2. CDR1 SQVTM and CDR2 ANQGSEA come from the germline V gene. J gave up 5 bases and V 5 bases, and 21 bases lay outside the gene matches. The CDR3 has 18 amino acids. CDR3 bases: TGCAGCGTTTCGGTGGAGGCGGGAGTAATGTTAAGCCACAATGAGCAGTTCTTC. Protein: CSVSVEAGVMLSHNEQFF.

The rearrangement joins TRBV27 to TRBJ2-1; 7 nucleotides agree with TRBD1. The CDR3 runs 15 residues. CDR1 and CDR2 from the germline V gene are MNHEY and SMNVEV (reference sequence). The V gene end was trimmed by 3 bases and the J gene end by 8 bases; junction bases not matched to a gene: 10. The CDR3 sequence: CASSFLRDRGHEQFF. As DNA, the CDR3 is TGTGCCAGCAGTTTTCTCCGGGACAGAGGGCATGAGCAGTTCTTC.